The 21 T cell receptor beta chains reported below all come from one sample, sequenced in a study of blood T cell repertoires in COVID-19 (TCRdb year 2020). Library prep was done by the immunoSEQ multiplex PCR assay. TCRdb's version of the immuneACCESS table is confined to in-frame rearrangements and falls short of the full clone set. An unresolved V gene accounts for under half of the shortfall where checked; the remainder is of unknown origin. Here the sample has roughly 240,000 clones; 83% occur a single time. Of the sample, 3.5% to 5.5% falls within the top ten clones. The sample consisted of peripheral blood. These receptors were obtained from a man aged 55 to 70 who had recovered from COVID-19.

The rearrangement links TRBV13 to TRBJ2-5, with 9 bases lining up with TRBD2. CDR1 is PRHDT and CDR2 is FYEKMQ in the germline V gene (reference sequence). After removal of 5 bases from V and 0 bases from J, the junction contained 13 bases not matched to a gene. The CDR3 spans 18 residues. In nucleotides, the CDR3 is TGTGCCAGCAGCACGATTAGCGGGGGCTCCAAGTACCAAGAGACCCAGTACTTC. Translation gives CASSTISGGSKYQETQYF.

The CDR3 nucleotides read TGTGCCAGCAGCTTGATCGGACAGGGCCTCTACGAGCAGTACTTC. This sequence encodes CASSLIGQGLYEQYF. The chain links TRBV5-8 to TRBJ2-7; 8 positions match TRBD1. Germline trimming cut 1 base from V and 3 bases from J; bases unmatched to any gene: 6. CDR1 SGHTS and CDR2 YDEGEE come from the germline V gene. This CDR3 has 15 residues.

The V and J genes are TRBV30 and TRBJ2-2, with D possibly matching TRBD2 (6 bases). Between the trimmed V and J ends, which lost 0 bases and 4 bases, there was a span of 12 bases. Germline V gives CDR1 GTSNPN, CDR2 SVGIG (reference sequence). This CDR3 is built from 15 residues. CDR3 residues: CAWSVLVGGTGELFF. DNA for the CDR3: TGTGCCTGGAGTGTATTGGTGGGGGGCACCGGGGAGCTGTTTTTT.

The chain recombines TRBV6-6 with TRBJ2-2, with 13 bases identical to TRBD2. This CDR3 is 16 amino acids long. The trim removed 4 bases at V and 6 bases at J, leaving 5 bases unmatched. CDR1 is MNHNY, CDR2 SVGAGI, per germline (reference sequence). The CDR3: CASSWGLAGRAGELFF. DNA for the CDR3: TGTGCCAGCAGTTGGGGACTAGCGGGGAGGGCCGGGGAGCTGTTTTTT.

The V gene is TRBV18, the J gene TRBJ2-4; 7 bases align to TRBD1. The germline gives CDR1 KGHSH, CDR2 LQKENI. J lost 6 bases, V lost 2 bases, and 4 bases had no gene match. The CDR3 is 14 residues long. Here the CDR3 DNA reads TGTGCCAGCTCACCAATCCGACAGGGAAACATTCAGTACTTC. Amino acids: CASSPIRQGNIQYF. Drawing the rest from reference TRBV18 and TRBJ2-4, the complete variable domain is NAGVMQNPRHLVRRRGQEARLRCSPMKGHSHVYWYRQLPEEGLKFMVYLQKENIIDESGMPKERFSAEFPKEGPSILRIQQVVRGDSAAYFCASSPIRQGNIQYFGAGTRLSVL.

The chain employs TRBV6-1 and TRBJ2-5; tentative D call: TRBD1 (5 bases). Germline V gene sequence: CDR1 MNHNS, CDR2 SASEGT. The CDR3 is 13 residues long. V lost 2 bases and J 5 bases, leaving 9 bases between the germline ends. CDR3 loop: CASSERGYETQYF. The CDR3 nucleotides read TGTGCCAGCAGTGAAAGGGGATACGAGACCCAGTACTTC.

The chain combines TRBV18 with TRBJ1-1; the D gene is possibly TRBD1 (6 bases). The germline V gene encodes CDR1 KGHSH and CDR2 LQKENI. Between the trimmed V and J ends, which lost 3 bases and 0 bases, there was a span of 8 bases. There are 14 residues in the CDR3. CDR3 DNA sequence: TGTGCCAGCTCACCCAGGGGAATGAACACTGAAGCTTTCTTT. It yields the protein CASSPRGMNTEAFF.

The rearrangement uses TRBV5-1 and TRBJ1-6; a weak D match, TRBD1 (5 bases). The CDR3 sequence is 16 residues long. The ends were cut back, 3 bases at V and 7 bases at J, with 17 bases in the middle. CDR1 is SGHRS, CDR2 YFSETQ, per germline. The DNA of the CDR3 is TGCGCCAGCAGCTACATGAGCGGGACCCCCAATTCACCCCTCCACTTT. It specifies CASSYMSGTPNSPLHF.

V gene TRBV28 combines with J gene TRBJ2-2, with D perhaps TRBD2 (6 bases). Germline V lookup: CDR1 MDHEN, CDR2 SYDVKM. The length of the CDR3 is 14 residues. V gave up 1 base and J gave up 8 bases, with 11 bases separating them. The CDR3 nucleotides read TGTGCCAGCAGTTTATTTCAGGGACTGGGGGAGCTGTTTTTT. Its protein product is CASSLFQGLGELFF.

V is TRBV12-3 or TRBV12-4 and J is TRBJ2-3; D unclear. This CDR3 is 12 amino acids long. Trimming shortened V by 5 bases and J by 6 bases, and 9 bases separated the two germline ends. The CDR3 loop is CASSATRDTQYF. The CDR3 DNA reads TGTGCCAGCAGTGCCACGAGGGATACGCAGTATTTT.

The chain couples TRBV2 to TRBJ1-3; D uncertain. Trimming left V 6 bases short and J 10 bases short, with 10 bases between. CDR1 is SNHLY and CDR2 is FYNNEI in the germline V gene. This CDR3 is built from 11 residues. CDR3 coding DNA: TGTGCCAGCAGCCCCGGGAATACCATATATTTT. Translated: CASSPGNTIYF. Filled out from reference TRBV2 and TRBJ1-3, the complete variable domain reads EPEVTQTPSHQVTQMGQEVILRCVPISNHLYFYWYRQILGQKVEFLVSFYNNEISEKSEIFDDQFSVERPDGSNFTLKIRSTKLEDSAMYFCASSPGNTIYFGEGSWLTVV.

The chain uses TRBV6-5 and TRBJ1-2; D possibly corresponds to TRBD1 (6 bases). In germline, CDR1 is MNHEY, CDR2 SVGAGI. The CDR3 spans 14 residues. The V gene lost 6 bases and the J gene lost 1 base, with 12 bases spanning the gap. The CDR3 nucleotides are TGTGCCAGCAGGAGAGGGGGGGGTAACTATGGCTACACCTTC. It codes for CASRRGGGNYGYTF.

As concerns this clone: This CDR3 is also generated by other DNA sequences in the sample. The rearrangement joins TRBV3-1 (or the pseudogene TRBV3-2) to TRBJ2-7; 8 nucleotides align to TRBD2. The germline CDR1 and CDR2 sequences are LGHDT and YNNKEL (reference sequence). The CDR3 loop spans 13 amino acids. Trimming at V came to 3 bases and at J to 3 bases, leaving 1 base not matched to a gene. CDR3 region: CASSQLAGYEQYF. CDR3 nucleotides: TGTGCCAGCAGCCAGCTAGCGGGCTACGAGCAGTACTTC.

The rearrangement uses TRBV11-2 and TRBJ1-1; tentative D call: TRBD1 (6 bases). Germline CDR1 SGHAT, CDR2 FQNNGV. Trimming shortened V by 6 bases and J by 0 bases, and 14 bases separated the two germline ends. This CDR3 is 15 amino acids long. CDR3 sequence (DNA): TGTGCCAGCAGTTTATCCGGGACAATGAACACTGAAGCTTTCTTT. Protein: CASSLSGTMNTEAFF.

About this clone itself: Compared with germline, one end of the junction differs, possibly owing to a read error. Distinct nucleotide sequences in the sample also encode this CDR3. This chain joins TRBV12-5 and TRBJ1-5; D not resolved. The CDR3 has 19 residues. CDR1 and CDR2 (germline): LGHNT, FRNRAP. CDR3 loop: CASGLVLGPLPGSNQPQHF. The CDR3 coding sequence is TGTGCTAGTGGTTTGGTACTAGGCCCGCTCCCGGGGAGCAATCAGCCTCAGCATTTT.

This sequence joins TRBV7-2 and TRBJ2-3; 11 bases are a match to TRBD2. The CDR3 contains 16 residues. With 4 bases clipped from V and 6 bases from J, the junction kept 9 bases outside the gene matches. CDR1 is SGHTA and CDR2 is FQGNSA in the germline V gene. This chain's CDR3 is CASSSAGIAGGDTQYF. CDR3 sequence (DNA): TGTGCCAGCAGCTCCGCCGGGATAGCGGGAGGGGATACGCAGTATTTT.

The CDR3 coding sequence is TGTGCCAGCAGTATTGATCCGGGACTAGCGACCCTTAGTGGGGCCAACGTCCTGACTTTC. Protein sequence: CASSIDPGLATLSGANVLTF. The V call is TRBV27, the J call TRBJ2-6; the match to TRBD2 covers 10 bases. The CDR3 spans 20 residues. Germline V gene data show CDR1 as MNHEY and CDR2 as SMNVEV (reference sequence). V lost 5 bases and J lost 3; bases outside the gene matches: 16.

This chain links TRBV9 with TRBJ2-5, with 8 nucleotides matching TRBD1. V lost 3 bases, J lost 1 base, and 5 bases stayed unmatched. Germline loops: CDR1 SGDLS, CDR2 YYNGEE. The CDR3 spans 15 residues. This chain's CDR3 is CASSEVGQAQETQYF. The DNA of the CDR3 is TGTGCCAGCAGCGAGGTGGGACAGGCCCAAGAGACCCAGTACTTC.

This clone was counted only a few times. J is TRBJ1-2 and V is TRBV1. TRBV1 is an annotated pseudogene. The CDR3 runs 18 residues. The CDR3 DNA reads TGCACCAGCAGCCCTCGACCATTTGGGGGGATCAAGTCCTATGGCTACACCTTC. Protein product: CTSSPRPFGGIKSYGYTF.

The chain couples TRBV5-1 to TRBJ1-3; D is unclear. V was clipped by 0 bases and J by 0 bases, with 7 bases between them. The CDR3 covers 15 residues. The germline V gene has CDR1 SGHRS and CDR2 YFSETQ. CDR3 loop: CASSLDMISGNTIYF. The CDR3 nucleotides are TGCGCCAGCAGCTTGGACATGATCTCTGGAAACACCATATATTTT.

V gene TRBV12-3 or TRBV12-4 combines with J gene TRBJ2-5, with 11 bases matching TRBD2. The CDR3 is 13 amino acids. Trimming at V came to 6 bases and at J to 5 bases, leaving 2 bases not matched to a gene. CDR3 protein: CASSPSGRETQYF. The CDR3 DNA is TGTGCCAGCAGCCCTAGCGGGAGGGAGACCCAGTACTTC.